One T cell receptor beta chain is described in this entry. Time point: blood at routine non-recurrence follow-up after resection. This record belongs to a study of spatial heterogeneity in lung cancer. Unique molecular identifiers tagged every individual TCR cDNA molecule. Each CDR3 protein gets one entry after TCRdb re-called the 5' RACE reads with MiXCR. The table lists more than 75,000 distinct CDR3 sequences, roughly a fifth of them singletons. This CDR3 contains 13 residues. V lost 1 base to trimming and J lost 12 bases, with 13 bases between them. Germline V lookup: CDR1 SGHTA, CDR2 FQGNSA. The clonotype was recovered from a male donor with early-stage non-small cell lung cancer. V is TRBV7-2 and J is TRBJ2-1; no firm D call. The material sequenced was PBMCs, taken at follow-up. CDR3 residues: CASSLDRGVGQFF. DNA of the CDR3: TGTGCCAGCAGCTTAGATCGTGGGGTAGGGCAGTTCTTC.